These T cell receptor beta chains were read from a single sample in a study of CD8+ T cells in alopecia areata. Here immunoSEQ multiplex PCR was the method, and the copy in TCRdb shows in-frame clones only, minus some. This table holds approximately 12,000 clones, about 59% found once. What was sequenced was skin. Receptors originate from a human donor with alopecia areata. The CDR3 runs from the conserved cysteine through the conserved F or W. The D gene is left open where the match is weak. Rows may omit the clone size; those that give it use once, few, many or a size class.

V	J	size	D	CDR3	DNA
TRBV10-2	TRBJ2-5	few	TRBD2	CATKRGLAQETQYF	TGCGCCACCAAGAGGGGACTAGCCCAAGAGACCCAGTACTTC
TRBV4-2	TRBJ2-1	.	TRBD2	CASSQDAGGYNEQFF	TGTGCCAGCAGCCAAGATGCGGGAGGCTACAATGAGCAGTTCTTC
TRBV7-2	TRBJ1-2	.	.	CASSPAMGGYYGYTF	TGTGCCAGCAGCCCCGCCATGGGGGGATACTATGGCTACACCTTC
TRBV5-1	TRBJ2-1	.	TRBD2	CASKSLAGLIEQFF	TGCGCCAGCAAGTCGCTAGCGGGGCTCATTGAGCAGTTCTTC
TRBV6-5	TRBJ2-7	.	.	CASSYSSLGYEQYF	TGTGCCAGCAGTTACTCCTCTCTAGGCTACGAGCAGTACTTC
TRBV7-9	TRBJ2-5	.	TRBD1	CASRLTGGEETQYF	TGTGCCAGCCGTCTAACAGGGGGAGAGGAGACCCAGTACTTC
TRBV5-4	TRBJ1-1	.	.	CASSLGGLSYTEAFF	TGTGCCAGCAGCTTGGGAGGTTTATCTTACACTGAAGCTTTCTTT
TRBV15	TRBJ2-3	.	TRBD2	CATSRDGGVDTDTQYF	TGTGCCACCAGCAGAGATGGGGGGGTGGACACAGATACGCAGTATTTT
TRBV9	TRBJ2-7	.	.	CASSPRTDNYEQYF	TGTGCCAGCAGCCCCCGAACAGACAACTACGAGCAGTACTTC
TRBV28	TRBJ2-7	.	TRBD2	CASSFRRGAYEQYF	TGTGCCAGCAGTTTCAGGCGGGGGGCCTACGAGCAGTACTTC
TRBV19	TRBJ2-2	.	.	CASSLRTQNTGELFF	TGTGCCAGTAGTCTAAGGACACAGAACACCGGGGAGCTGTTTTTT
TRBV29-1	TRBJ2-1	.	TRBD2	CSVEDTEAGTYNEQFF	TGCAGCGTTGAAGATACAGAAGCGGGAACCTACAATGAGCAGTTCTTC
TRBV5-4	TRBJ2-7	.	TRBD2	CASSLGRGRAYEQYF	TGTGCCAGCAGCTTGGGCCGAGGGAGGGCCTACGAGCAGTACTTC
TRBV4-3	TRBJ2-5	.	.	CASSQEANPQETQYF	TGCGCCAGCAGCCAAGAGGCCAACCCACAAGAGACCCAGTACTTC
TRBV7-2	TRBJ2-2	medium-sized	.	CASSLVGGLTGELFF	TGTGCCAGCAGCTTAGTCGGGGGGCTCACCGGGGAGCTGTTTTTT
TRBV15	TRBJ1-2	.	.	CATSRDFQGNYGYTF	TGTGCCACCAGCAGAGATTTCCAGGGTAACTATGGCTACACCTTC
TRBV7-2	TRBJ1-2	.	.	CASSLTRFDYGYTF	TGTGCCAGCAGCTTAACCAGATTCGACTATGGCTACACCTTC
TRBV11-2	TRBJ2-7	.	.	CASSLEGTAPYEQYF	TGTGCCAGCAGCTTAGAAGGGACCGCCCCATACGAGCAGTACTTC